These 31 T cell receptor beta chains were all obtained from the same sample, sequenced in a study of OX40 agonist ivuxolimab in advanced cancers. The protocol was immunoSEQ multiplex PCR, while the TCRdb copy is restricted to in-frame clones and leaves out a portion. The data hold 25,000 to 30,000 clones, with roughly 77% observed a single time. The source material was CD4+ or CD8+ T cells sorted from blood, sampled in a trial of the OX40 agonist ivuxolimab. The receptors come from an adult with an advanced solid tumor such as melanoma, head and neck, liver or kidney cancer.

This clone ranks as medium-sized (0.01 to 0.1%). V is TRBV7-9 and J is TRBJ2-5; 8 bases are shared with TRBD2. Germline assignment: CDR1 SEHNR and CDR2 FQNEAQ (reference sequence). The junction had 11 bases not matched to a gene; V was cut back by 3 bases and J by 5 bases. This CDR3 spans 16 amino acids. The CDR3 bases are TGTGCCAGCAGCTTCCTGGGAGCGGGGGACCGGGAGACCCAGTACTTC. Its translation: CASSFLGAGDRETQYF.

This chain links TRBV11-2 with TRBJ1-1; 7 positions match TRBD1. The CDR3 is 13 residues long. The germline gives CDR1 SGHAT, CDR2 FQNNGV. After removal of 5 bases from V and 8 bases from J, the junction contained 8 bases not matched to a gene. CDR3 DNA: TGTGCCAGCAGCCCCACCTTGGACAGGGAAGCTTTCTTT. Amino acid sequence: CASSPTLDREAFF. Supplemented by reference TRBV11-2 and TRBJ1-1, the full variable domain reads EAGVAQSPRYKIIEKRQSVAFWCNPISGHATLYWYQQILGQGPKLLIQFQNNGVVDDSQLPKDRFSAERLKGVDSTLKIQPAKLEDSAVYLCASSPTLDREAFFGQGTRLTVV.

J is TRBJ1-2 and V is TRBV16; TRBD1 matches 7 bases. The CDR3 has 14 residues. CDR1 is KGHSY and CDR2 is FQNENV in the germline V gene. J was trimmed by 7 bases and V by 5 bases; bases with no gene match: 10. The chain's CDR3 is CASSNSRGISGYTF. The CDR3 DNA sequence: TGTGCCAGCAGCAACAGCAGGGGGATTTCTGGCTACACCTTC.

In regard to this clone: One junction end disagrees with the germline gene, perhaps due to a read error. This chain joins TRBV6-6 and TRBJ2-2, with 8 nucleotides matching TRBD1. The CDR3 loop spans 16 amino acids. The germline CDR1 and CDR2 sequences are MNHNY and SVGAGI (reference sequence). Here the CDR3 reads CASSYRGDRNSGELFF. Written as DNA, the CDR3 is TGTGCCAGCAGTTACAGAGGGGACAGGAACTCCGGGGAGCTGTTTTTT.

The chain combines TRBV9 with TRBJ2-1; TRBD2 matches at 9 bases. Trimming cost V 4 bases and J 5 bases; bases outside gene matches: 10. Germline loops: CDR1 SGDLS, CDR2 YYNGEE. This CDR3 spans 16 amino acids. The chain's CDR3 is CASSLRGSGGNNEQFF. The DNA of the CDR3 is TGTGCCAGCAGCCTCAGGGGTAGCGGGGGCAACAATGAGCAGTTCTTC.

The genes are TRBV9 and TRBJ2-7; no reliable D call. Trimming left V 0 bases short and J 0 bases short, with 7 bases between. Germline V gene lookup returns CDR1 SGDLS and CDR2 YYNGEE. The CDR3 is 14 amino acids. CDR3 nucleotides: TGTGCCAGCAGCGTAGCACAGAACTCCTACGAGCAGTACTTC. It translates to CASSVAQNSYEQYF.

This chain links TRBV13 with TRBJ1-1, with a possible D match to TRBD1 (5 bases). The ends were cut back, 1 base at V and 5 bases at J, with 17 bases in the middle. This CDR3 has 16 amino acids. Germline values: CDR1 PRHDT, CDR2 FYEKMQ (reference sequence). CDR3 amino acids: CASSLDWGARGTEAFF. The CDR3 DNA follows: TGTGCCAGCAGCTTAGACTGGGGAGCGCGGGGGACTGAAGCTTTCTTT.

The count of this clone is one. This chain uses TRBV6-5 with TRBJ2-5, with D unresolved. CDR1 and CDR2 (germline): MNHEY, SVGAGI. The CDR3 is 14 amino acids. Trimming stripped 6 bases from V and 4 bases from J, with 15 bases between. This chain's CDR3 is CASSFGLGAETQYF. The CDR3, as DNA: TGTGCCAGCAGCTTTGGGTTGGGCGCAGAGACCCAGTACTTC.

V is TRBV11-2 and J is TRBJ2-3; D assignment may be TRBD1 or TRBD2 (5 bases each). The CDR3 has 17 residues. Germline CDR1 is SGHAT and CDR2 is FQNNGV. Deletions cut 2 bases from V and 2 bases from J, with 17 bases between. The CDR3 coding sequence is TGTGCCAGCAGCTTACCGCGAGGGACGGCGTTCACAGATACGCAGTATTTT. Protein sequence: CASSLPRGTAFTDTQYF.

Written as DNA, the CDR3 is TGTGCCAGTAGTATTGGGTTTGGGAACACCTACGAGCAGTACTTC. This encodes CASSIGFGNTYEQYF. The chain joins TRBV19 to TRBJ2-7; D not resolved. The V gene's germline CDR1 is LNHDA and CDR2 SQIVND (reference sequence). Trimming removed 3 bases at V and 2 bases at J, with 14 bases between. The CDR3 length is 15 residues.

The chain carries TRBV5-4 and TRBJ1-2, with D possibly TRBD1 on 6 matching bases. Germline V lookup: CDR1 SGHNT, CDR2 YYREEE (reference sequence). V was trimmed by 4 bases and J by 1 base, leaving 20 bases between them. The CDR3 has 17 residues. The chain's CDR3 is CASSTMEGVLSNYGYTF. The CDR3 DNA reads as TGTGCCAGCAGCACCATGGAGGGGGTCCTTAGTAACTATGGCTACACCTTC.

This rearrangement joins TRBV9 to TRBJ2-1; maybe TRBD2 (7 bases). Germline V gene sequence: CDR1 SGDLS, CDR2 YYNGEE. Trimming took off 0 bases at V and 3 bases at J, with 13 bases between the two ends. This CDR3 has 16 residues. The CDR3 region has the DNA TGTGCCAGCAGCGTAGCGGGGGGCGTTAGCTACAATGAGCAGTTCTTC. Its protein product is CASSVAGGVSYNEQFF.

This clone was seen only a few times. The rearrangement joins TRBV4-1 to TRBJ2-1; D ambiguous. The CDR3 loop spans 14 amino acids. Germline CDR1 reads MGHRA; CDR2 reads YSYEKL. Trimming took 2 bases from V and 8 from J, leaving 13 bases between them. CDR3 bases: TGCGCCAGCAGCCAAATCTCTGAGGTCGATGAGCAGTTCTTC. This translates into CASSQISEVDEQFF.

This chain connects TRBV6-5 to TRBJ2-7; 9 positions match TRBD2. Germline CDR1 is MNHEY and CDR2 is SVGAGI. There are 13 residues in the CDR3. The V gene end was trimmed by 0 bases and the J gene end by 10 bases; junction bases not matched to a gene: 4. The CDR3 is CASSYSSGGFQYF. Here the CDR3 DNA reads TGTGCCAGCAGTTACTCAAGCGGGGGGTTTCAGTACTTC.

V is TRBV9 and J is TRBJ2-7; D is uncertain. V shed 0 bases and J shed 6 bases, with 7 bases lying between them. This CDR3 spans 12 amino acids. Germline loops: CDR1 SGDLS, CDR2 YYNGEE. CDR3 region: CASSVEGSEQYF. Here the CDR3 DNA reads TGTGCCAGCAGCGTAGAAGGGTCCGAGCAGTACTTC.

The CDR3 coding sequence is TGTGCCAGCGTCTCGTGGACCTACGAGCAGTACTTC. The encoded protein is CASVSWTYEQYF. The V gene is TRBV6-5, the J gene TRBJ2-7; D remains unclear. V gave up 8 bases and J gave up 2 bases, with 10 bases separating them. This CDR3 has 12 residues. Germline-derived CDR1 and CDR2 are MNHEY and SVGAGI.

CDR3 nucleotide sequence: TGTGCCAGCAGACTAAGATGGGGGGGCCAGGAGACCCAGTACTTC. This gives the protein CASRLRWGGQETQYF. This chain connects TRBV7-2 to TRBJ2-5; TRBD2 is a possible D gene (7 bases). CDR1 is SGHTA, CDR2 FQGNSA, per germline. The CDR3 loop spans 15 amino acids. With 6 bases removed from V and 5 bases from J, the gap between germline ends came to 19 bases.

The chain couples TRBV9 to TRBJ2-7, with TRBD2 identical over 7 bases. Germline V gives CDR1 SGDLS, CDR2 YYNGEE. The length of the CDR3 is 15 residues. The junction had 3 bases not matched to a gene; V was cut back by 0 bases and J by 0 bases. The CDR3 region has the DNA TGTGCCAGCAGCGTAGCTAGCGGAGCCTCCTACGAGCAGTACTTC. Its translation is CASSVASGASYEQYF.

V gene TRBV27 combines with J gene TRBJ2-3, with TRBD2 matching over 11 bases. The trim removed 0 bases at V and 5 bases at J, leaving 1 base unmatched. The CDR3 extends over 15 amino acids. Looked up from germline, CDR1 is MNHEY and CDR2 is SMNVEV (reference sequence). The CDR3 DNA reads TGTGCCAGCAGTTTATCCGGGACTAGCGGAGATACGCAGTATTTT. This translates into CASSLSGTSGDTQYF.

The chain couples TRBV2 to TRBJ2-7, with D possibly TRBD2 on 6 matching bases. Trimming pared 3 bases from V and 0 bases from J, leaving 12 bases between. In germline, CDR1 is SNHLY, CDR2 FYNNEI. CDR3 length equals 15 residues. CDR3 nucleotides: TGTGCCAGCAGTGAGGGGGGAAACCTCTCCTACGAGCAGTACTTC. Protein sequence: CASSEGGNLSYEQYF. The variable domain in full, with the rest retrieved from reference TRBV2 and TRBJ2-7, is EPEVTQTPSHQVTQMGQEVILRCVPISNHLYFYWYRQILGQKVEFLVSFYNNEISEKSEIFDDQFSVERPDGSNFTLKIRSTKLEDSAMYFCASSEGGNLSYEQYFGPGTRLTVT.

This clone was detected once. The rearrangement links TRBV5-1 to TRBJ2-6, with D perhaps matching TRBD2 (5 bases). V lost 0 bases and J 0 bases, leaving 10 bases between the germline ends. CDR1 and CDR2 from the germline V gene are SGHRS and YFSETQ. The CDR3 covers 17 residues. The CDR3 DNA reads TGCGCCAGCAGCTTGGAATGGAGCGGCTCTGGGGCCAACGTCCTGACTTTC. Its translation: CASSLEWSGSGANVLTF. Based on the CDR3 plus reference TRBV5-1 and TRBJ2-6, the full variable domain is KAGVTQTPRYLIKTRGQQVTLSCSPISGHRSVSWYQQTPGQGLQFLFEYFSETQRNKGNFPGRFSGRQFSNSRSEMNVSTLELGDSALYLCASSLEWSGSGANVLTFGAGSRLTVL.

This clone was seen a few times. V gene TRBV2 combines with J gene TRBJ2-7; 14 positions agree with TRBD2. The CDR3 runs 16 residues. The germline V gene encodes CDR1 SNHLY and CDR2 FYNNEI. The J segment lost 2 bases and the V segment lost 5 bases, leaving 5 bases of the junction unmatched. The CDR3 DNA is TGTGCCAGCAGTAAGAGACTAGCGGGAGGGACCTACGAGCAGTACTTC. Encoded protein: CASSKRLAGGTYEQYF.

The chain uses TRBV7-9 and TRBJ1-1, with D perhaps TRBD1 (6 bases). This CDR3 spans 14 amino acids. Trimming shortened V by 5 bases and J by 5 bases, and 15 bases separated the two germline ends. Germline V gene data show CDR1 as SEHNR and CDR2 as FQNEAQ (reference sequence). The CDR3 DNA is TGTGCCAGCAGCCCTCCAGGGGCCGGAACTGAAGCTTTCTTT. Amino acid sequence: CASSPPGAGTEAFF.

A remark on this clone: This sequence may be a read error, since a much larger clone differs from it by one base. The chain joins TRBV4-1 to TRBJ1-5; tentatively, D is TRBD1 (6 bases). The CDR3 runs to 15 residues. With 1 base removed from V and 7 bases from J, the gap between germline ends came to 14 bases. Germline V gene lookup returns CDR1 MGHRA and CDR2 YSYEKL. This CDR3 is CASSQVAGGGQPQHF. The DNA for the CDR3 is TGCGCCAGCAGCCAAGTTGCCGGGGGCGGCCAGCCCCAGCATTTT.

This chain uses TRBV7-9 with TRBJ2-2; no clear D. The CDR3 has 15 amino acids. Germline loops: CDR1 SEHNR, CDR2 FQNEAQ (reference sequence). Trimming pared 3 bases from V and 2 bases from J, leaving 10 bases between. As DNA, the CDR3 is TGTGCCAGCAGCTTCTTGCGTCTTAACACCGGGGAGCTGTTTTTT. Translated: CASSFLRLNTGELFF.

The chain is built from TRBV2 and TRBJ2-1, with 12 bases matching TRBD1. The CDR3 loop spans 19 amino acids. V shed 4 bases and J 1 base; nucleotides not matched to a gene: 11. The germline V gene has CDR1 SNHLY and CDR2 FYNNEI. CDR3 DNA: TGTGCCAGCAGTGTTCTGGGACAGGGGGCGTTTATGTCCTACAATGAGCAGTTCTTC. It is translated as CASSVLGQGAFMSYNEQFF.

The rearrangement joins TRBV20-1 to TRBJ2-1; D might be TRBD1 or TRBD2, each matching 7 bases. This CDR3 has 11 residues. Trimming took 7 bases from V and 7 from J, leaving 11 bases between them. Germline V CDR1 and CDR2: DFQATT, SNEGSKA (reference sequence). The CDR3 protein is CSVRGGNEQFF. The CDR3, as DNA: TGCAGTGTCAGGGGGGGGAATGAGCAGTTCTTC.

The chain is built from TRBV5-1 and TRBJ1-3; D is undetermined. The CDR3 has 13 amino acids. V lost 7 bases to trimming and J lost 0 bases, with 8 bases between them. Germline assignment: CDR1 SGHRS and CDR2 YFSETQ. The CDR3 loop reads CASRANSGNTIYF. In DNA, the CDR3 is TGCGCCAGCCGGGCGAACTCTGGAAACACCATATATTTT. Complete variable domain (other parts from reference TRBV5-1 and TRBJ1-3): KAGVTQTPRYLIKTRGQQVTLSCSPISGHRSVSWYQQTPGQGLQFLFEYFSETQRNKGNFPGRFSGRQFSNSRSEMNVSTLELGDSALYLCASRANSGNTIYFGEGSWLTVV.

This clone has only a few counts. The CDR3 DNA is TGTGCCAGCAGCTTCGGGACAAACACCGGGGAGCTGTTTTTT. It encodes CASSFGTNTGELFF. This rearrangement joins TRBV7-6 to TRBJ2-2, with a possible D match to TRBD1 (6 bases). There are 14 residues in the CDR3. The germline CDR1 and CDR2 sequences are SGHVS and FNYEAQ. Trimming took 3 bases from V and 2 from J, leaving 7 bases between them.

This chain links TRBV19 with TRBJ2-1; 9 bases line up with TRBD2. The CDR3 is 18 residues long. Germline V gives CDR1 LNHDA, CDR2 SQIVND (reference sequence). Trimming removed 3 bases from V and 7 bases from J; junction bases left unmatched: 16. In DNA form, the CDR3 reads TGTGCCAGTAGTATCTCAGGTCTGCGGGGGGGCGTCTTTAATGAGCAGTTCTTC. As protein: CASSISGLRGGVFNEQFF. Supplemented by reference TRBV19 and TRBJ2-1, the full variable domain reads DGGITQSPKYLFRKEGQNVTLSCEQNLNHDAMYWYRQDPGQGLRLIYYSQIVNDFQKGDIAEGYSVSREKKESFPLTVTSAQKNPTAFYLCASSISGLRGGVFNEQFFGPGTRLTVL.

This clone turned up a few times. This rearrangement joins TRBV9 to TRBJ2-1; D may match TRBD1 or TRBD2 (5 bases each). Germline CDR1 is SGDLS and CDR2 is YYNGEE. The CDR3 is made up of 14 amino acids. V dropped 0 bases and J dropped 14 bases, with 18 bases sitting between them. CDR3 residues: CASSVAPELGVEFF. CDR3 nucleotides: TGTGCCAGCAGCGTAGCGCCAGAGTTGGGGGTGGAGTTCTTC.